The rows below give T cell receptor beta chains drawn from one sample of a study of cytomegalovirus exposure and HLA in healthy donors. The protocol was immunoSEQ multiplex PCR, while the TCRdb copy is restricted to in-frame clones and leaves out a portion. The sample consists of 130,000 or so clones, 75% to 80% of them appearing once. Sequencing was done on a sample of PBMCs. Source of these receptors: a woman aged 60 to 75 in good health and CMV-seronegative. The CDR3 runs from the conserved cysteine through the conserved F or W. D genes are given only for firm matches. Size values are once, few and many counts, or a class for expanded clones, and some rows have none.

d_call clone_size j_call v_call cdr3_nt cdr3_aa
- - TRBJ2-1 TRBV28 TGTGCCAGCAGTTTTGGGCCTAGGGGGGGACCGAGCTCCTACAATGAGCAGTTCTTC CASSFGPRGGPSSYNEQFF
- - TRBJ1-2 TRBV7-6 TGTGCCAGCAGCTTAGTAGGGGGTCGCTATGGCTACACCTTC CASSLVGGRYGYTF
TRBD1 - TRBJ2-7 TRBV28 TGTGCCAGCAACGGGGCGGGACAGGGGGCAAACGAGCAGTACTTC CASNGAGQGANEQYF
TRBD1 - TRBJ1-2 TRBV29-1 TGCAGCGCTATTATGACAGGGAACTATGGCTACACCTTC CSAIMTGNYGYTF
TRBD2 few TRBJ2-1 TRBV5-8 TGTGCCAGCAGCCCGGGGGAGGGAGTAGAGACTCTCAATGAGCAGTTCTTC CASSPGEGVETLNEQFF
TRBD2 - TRBJ2-1 TRBV15 TGTGCCACCAGCAGAGAATATACTAGCGACAATGAGCAGTTCTTC CATSREYTSDNEQFF
TRBD1 once TRBJ2-1 TRBV7-3 TGTGCCAGCAGCTTAACGAGGACAGGGAACAATGAGCAGTTCTTC CASSLTRTGNNEQFF
TRBD2 - TRBJ2-7 TRBV6-1 TGTGCCAGCAGTGAAGGGTTGAGGCTAGCGGGGAGATACTACGAGCAGTACTTC CASSEGLRLAGRYYEQYF
TRBD1 - TRBJ1-2 TRBV4-2 TGTGCCAGCAGCCAAGGGGACAGCGGAGGAACTAACTATGGCTACACCTTC CASSQGDSGGTNYGYTF
TRBD2 - TRBJ2-2 TRBV11-2 TGTGCCAGCAGCTTAGTTGGACTAGCGGGCCCGTGGACCGGGGAGCTGTTTTTT CASSLVGLAGPWTGELFF
TRBD2 - TRBJ2-4 TRBV7-2 TGTGCCAGCAGCTTGCCAATAGCGGGGGTAAACATTCAGTACTTC CASSLPIAGVNIQYF
TRBD2 - TRBJ2-3 TRBV5-8 TGTGCCAGCAGCTTTAGCGGGGTCAGCACAGATACGCAGTATTTT CASSFSGVSTDTQYF
TRBD1 - TRBJ2-7 TRBV7-9 TGTGCCAGCAGCTCTAGCTGGGGGACAGGGGGCCGGTACGAGCAGTACTTC CASSSSWGTGGRYEQYF
TRBD1 - TRBJ1-5 TRBV19 TGTGCCAGCCAAGACAGGGGCTATAGCAATCAGCCCCAGCATTTT CASQDRGYSNQPQHF
TRBD1 - TRBJ1-5 TRBV6-1 TGTGCCAGCAGCGTTACAGGGGGTCAGCCCCAGCATTTT CASSVTGGQPQHF
TRBD2 few TRBJ2-1 TRBV5-1 TGCGCCAGCACCCCCGGGGGGAGAAACAATGAGCAGTTCTTC CASTPGGRNNEQFF
- - TRBJ1-5 TRBV2 TGTGCCAGCAGCTTAGTGACGGGTGACCAGCCCCAGCATTTT CASSLVTGDQPQHF
TRBD1 - TRBJ2-1 TRBV28 TGTGCCAGCAGTCAAATCGGACAGGGGGGATACAATGAGCAGTTCTTC CASSQIGQGGYNEQFF
- - TRBJ1-3 TRBV15 TGTGCCACCAGCAGAGATCGGGGTCTCGGAAACACCATATATTTT CATSRDRGLGNTIYF
- - TRBJ1-1 TRBV28 TGTGCCAGCAGTTTAGCAGGTGCTGAAGCTTTCTTT CASSLAGAEAFF
- - TRBJ1-2 TRBV5-1 TGCGCCAGCAGCTGGGGCGAAGGGGATAACGGCTACACCTTC CASSWGEGDNGYTF
- - TRBJ1-2 TRBV5-1 TGCGCCAGCAGCCCGCCTTGGGGGGGGGACTATGGCTACACCTTC CASSPPWGGDYGYTF
TRBD1 - TRBJ1-2 TRBV5-6 TGTGCCAGCAGCTCCGGGGACAGGGCTTTTGGCTACACCTTC CASSSGDRAFGYTF
- - TRBJ2-1 TRBV2 TGTGCCAGCAGTGAAAACGGGAATGAGCAGTTCTTC CASSENGNEQFF
- - TRBJ2-5 TRBV10-1 TGCGCCAGCAAAGGCCCAGGAGAGACCCAGTACTTC CASKGPGETQYF
- - TRBJ1-5 TRBV19 TGTGCCAGTGCGGGCCCCACTCCGAATCAGCCCCAGCATTTT CASAGPTPNQPQHF
TRBD2 once TRBJ2-1 TRBV7-3 TGTGCCAGCAGCTTCTCCTCTAGCGGTGCCTCCTACAATGAGCAGTTCTTC CASSFSSSGASYNEQFF
TRBD1 - TRBJ2-7 TRBV23-1 TGCGCCAGCAGTCCCCCGGGACAGGGGGCTAAGTACGAGCAGTACTTC CASSPPGQGAKYEQYF
TRBD1 - TRBJ2-7 TRBV9 TGTGCCAGCAGCGTCTCCGGGACAGGGAGCTCCTACGAGCAGTACTTC CASSVSGTGSSYEQYF
- few TRBJ1-4 TRBV20-1 TGCAGTGCTAGTGCAGGGGAAAAACTGTTTTTT CSASAGEKLFF
- few TRBJ1-5 TRBV7-8 TGTGCCAGCAGCTCCGGTTTCGGAGGACAGCCCCAGCATTTT CASSSGFGGQPQHF
- - TRBJ1-3 TRBV15 TGTGCCACCAGCAAAGGAAGAGGTACAGGGCGAAACACCATATATTTT CATSKGRGTGRNTIYF
- - TRBJ2-5 TRBV11-2 TGTGCCAGCAGCTCGGTTGAGACCCAGTACTTC CASSSVETQYF
- - TRBJ2-4 TRBV28 TGTGCCAGCAGTCCGGGCGGGTCCGGAAACATTCAGTACTTC CASSPGGSGNIQYF
TRBD1 - TRBJ2-1 TRBV11-2 TGTGCCAGCAGCCCGAGCGACAGGGTCGGCAATGAGCAGTTCTTC CASSPSDRVGNEQFF
- - TRBJ2-3 TRBV5-1 TGCGCCAGCAGCTTGTACGGGGGAAGTACAGATACGCAGTATTTT CASSLYGGSTDTQYF
TRBD1 - TRBJ2-5 TRBV7-8 TGTGCCAGCAGCAGTCGACAGGGGCTGTTCCAAGAGACCCAGTACTTC CASSSRQGLFQETQYF
TRBD2 - TRBJ2-1 TRBV5-1 TGCGCCAGCAGCTTGAGGTTAGCGGGAACCAATGAGCAGTTCTTC CASSLRLAGTNEQFF
TRBD2 - TRBJ2-7 TRBV5-6 TGTGCCAGCAGCTGGGGGTGGGGACTAGCGGGGGAGGGCGAGCAGTACTTC CASSWGWGLAGEGEQYF
- - TRBJ1-2 TRBV7-8 TGTGCCAGCAGCTTTTCCGGGACTGTCCTCTCTAACTATGGCTACACCTTC CASSFSGTVLSNYGYTF
TRBD1 - TRBJ2-7 TRBV5-1 TGCGCCAGCAGCCGGGACAGGGGGTCCTACGAGCAGTACTTC CASSRDRGSYEQYF
- - TRBJ1-2 TRBV5-1 TGCGCCAGCAGCCCGGGGGGTGGCTATGGCTACACCTTC CASSPGGGYGYTF
- - TRBJ1-2 TRBV6-5 TGTGCCAGCAGTTTCGGGGGCTATGGCTACACCTTC CASSFGGYGYTF
- few TRBJ2-1 TRBV11-2 TGTGCCAGCAGCTTAGGAGCGGGCCTAGGCTACAATGAGCAGTTCTTC CASSLGAGLGYNEQFF
TRBD1 - TRBJ1-1 TRBV28 TGTGCCAGCAGCCCTGATGGACAGGCCCACCCCAGGTTT CASSPDGQAHPRF
- - TRBJ1-1 TRBV5-4 TGTGCCAGCAGCTCCCCTGCAAGGGGGAACACTGAAGCTTTCTTT CASSSPARGNTEAFF
TRBD2 few TRBJ2-7 TRBV19 TGTGCCAGTAGCAGGGGACTAGCGGAGCTTGAGCAGTACTTC CASSRGLAELEQYF
TRBD1 - TRBJ2-5 TRBV27 TGTGCCAGCAGTTCGTTGGGACAGGGCCAAGAGACCCAGTACTTC CASSSLGQGQETQYF
TRBD1 - TRBJ2-7 TRBV28 TGTGCCAGCAGGTCAGGGGGCGCTGGGAAGTCCTACGAGCAGTACTTC CASRSGGAGKSYEQYF
TRBD2 - TRBJ2-7 TRBV10-3 TGTGCCATCGGTCGTGGCGGGAGTTACGAGCAGTACTTC CAIGRGGSYEQYF
- - TRBJ2-5 TRBV5-1 TGCGCCAGCAGCACAGATAACCAAGAGACCCAGTACTTC CASSTDNQETQYF
TRBD2 - TRBJ2-3 TRBV5-1 TGCGCCAGCAGCCAGGGACTAGCGGGAGGAGGCACAGATACGCAGTATTTT CASSQGLAGGGTDTQYF
- - TRBJ2-1 TRBV11-2 TGTGCCAGCAGCTTAGGAGCTGGTTACAATGAGCAGTTCTTC CASSLGAGYNEQFF
TRBD1 - TRBJ1-2 TRBV28 TGTGCCAGCAGTTTATCCCGGGGACAGGGATCCTATGGCTACACCTTC CASSLSRGQGSYGYTF
- once TRBJ2-7 TRBV5-1 TGCGCCAGCAGCAGGGGGAGACAGGTACACGAGCAGTACTTC CASSRGRQVHEQYF